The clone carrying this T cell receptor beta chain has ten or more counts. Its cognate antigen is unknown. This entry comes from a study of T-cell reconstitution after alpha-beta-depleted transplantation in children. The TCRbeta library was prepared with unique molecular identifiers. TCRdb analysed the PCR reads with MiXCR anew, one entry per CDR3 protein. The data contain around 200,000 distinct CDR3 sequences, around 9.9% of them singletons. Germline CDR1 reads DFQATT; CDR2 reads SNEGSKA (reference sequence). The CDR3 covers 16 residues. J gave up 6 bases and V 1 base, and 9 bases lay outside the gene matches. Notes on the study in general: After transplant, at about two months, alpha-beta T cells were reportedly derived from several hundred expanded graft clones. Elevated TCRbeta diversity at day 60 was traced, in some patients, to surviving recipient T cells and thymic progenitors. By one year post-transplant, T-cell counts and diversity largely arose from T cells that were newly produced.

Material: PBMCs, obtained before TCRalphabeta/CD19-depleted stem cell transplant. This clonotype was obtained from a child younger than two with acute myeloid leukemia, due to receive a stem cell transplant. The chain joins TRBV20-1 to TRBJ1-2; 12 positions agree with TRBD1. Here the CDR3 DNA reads TGCAGTGCTAGAGTCGGGACAGGGGGCTCGTTGGATGGCTACACCTTC. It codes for CSARVGTGGSLDGYTF.